A single sample is the source of the 27 T cell receptor beta chains below, sequenced in a study of shared clonotypes between healthy human individuals. Sequenced by immunoSEQ multiplex PCR; TCRdb stores in-frame clones only, minus some. The sample includes millions of clones, 85% to 95% seen only once; the top ten take about 0.41%. Sample: naive CD4+ T cells from PBMCs. Subset specified: CD45RA+ positively selected. The receptors come from a young man in good health. Some clones in this sample may be carry-over from other donors' samples.

The chain recombines TRBV18 with TRBJ2-1, with 10 positions matching TRBD2. The V gene's germline CDR1 is KGHSH and CDR2 LQKENI. V dropped 1 base and J dropped 8; count of bases not matched to a gene: 8. This CDR3 comprises 16 residues. The CDR3 DNA sequence: TGTGCCAGCTCACCACTCCCTAGCGGGAGTTGGGATGAGCAGTTCTTC. Amino acid sequence: CASSPLPSGSWDEQFF.

The gene calls are TRBV4-3 and TRBJ1-1; weak D call: TRBD1 (6 bases). This CDR3 has 15 residues. The V gene's germline CDR1 is LGHNA and CDR2 YSLEER. Deletions cut 4 bases from V and 1 base from J, with 13 bases between. CDR3 loop: CASSPQGGENTEAFF. The CDR3 DNA sequence: TGCGCCAGCAGCCCACAGGGCGGGGAGAACACTGAAGCTTTCTTT.

This rearrangement joins TRBV15 to TRBJ2-3, with D possibly TRBD2 on 5 matching bases. Germline lookup yields CDR1 LNHNV and CDR2 YYDKDF (reference sequence). V was pared by 1 base and J by 6 bases, with 17 bases between. This CDR3 has 16 residues. CDR3 nucleotide sequence: TGTGCCACCAGCAGAGGTAGCGCCACACCGGGGGATACGCAGTATTTT. Protein product: CATSRGSATPGDTQYF.

The chain uses TRBV19 and TRBJ1-2; TRBD1 agrees at 9 bases. The trim removed 3 bases at V and 5 bases at J, leaving 1 base unmatched. The germline gives CDR1 LNHDA, CDR2 SQIVND (reference sequence). This CDR3 region has 13 residues. The CDR3 nucleotides are TGTGCCAGTAGTATGGACAGGGGTTATGGCTACACCTTC. As protein: CASSMDRGYGYTF.

The CDR3 DNA is TGCGCCAGCAGCCAAGTGTGGGGGAGGGGTTACGAGCAGTACTTC. It codes for CASSQVWGRGYEQYF. The chain uses TRBV4-1 and TRBJ2-7; 7 bases map to TRBD2. The germline CDR1 and CDR2 sequences are MGHRA and YSYEKL. The CDR3 runs 15 residues. V gave up 1 base and J gave up 4 bases; unmatched junction bases: 7.

The chain employs TRBV2 and TRBJ2-7; 8 bases match TRBD1. The CDR3 loop spans 13 amino acids. The germline CDR1 and CDR2 sequences are SNHLY and FYNNEI. V shed 10 bases and J 6 bases; nucleotides not matched to a gene: 11. CDR3 amino acids: CATSADRAGEQYF. The CDR3 DNA follows: TGTGCCACCTCGGCGGACAGGGCTGGCGAGCAGTACTTC. The variable domain in full, completed from reference TRBV2 and TRBJ2-7, reads EPEVTQTPSHQVTQMGQEVILRCVPISNHLYFYWYRQILGQKVEFLVSFYNNEISEKSEIFDDQFSVERPDGSNFTLKIRSTKLEDSAMYFCATSADRAGEQYFGPGTRLTVT.

This chain uses TRBV11-2 with TRBJ2-7; tentatively, D is TRBD1 (7 bases). This CDR3 has 16 residues. The germline V gene has CDR1 SGHAT and CDR2 FQNNGV. The ends were cut back, 5 bases at V and 3 bases at J, with 20 bases in the middle. The CDR3 DNA reads as TGTGCCAGCAGCCCGTTGGGGGCAGGGGGAGGCTACGAGCAGTACTTC. Translated: CASSPLGAGGGYEQYF.

The V and J genes are TRBV5-1 and TRBJ2-7; 7 bases are shared with TRBD2. Looked up from germline, CDR1 is SGHRS and CDR2 is YFSETQ. With V trimmed by 4 bases and J by 3 bases, 10 bases remained unmatched. The CDR3 has 15 residues. CDR3 region: CASSTQRDSGYEQYF. For the CDR3, the DNA is TGCGCCAGCAGCACCCAGCGGGATAGTGGCTACGAGCAGTACTTC.

This chain uses TRBV28 with TRBJ1-3; unclear D gene. The CDR3 runs 15 residues. Between the trimmed V and J ends, which lost 5 bases and 6 bases, there was a span of 17 bases. Germline V gene data show CDR1 as MDHEN and CDR2 as SYDVKM. The CDR3 region has the DNA TGTGCCAGCAGTAACTTAGGACCGCGGCCAAACACCATATATTTT. Translated, it gives CASSNLGPRPNTIYF.

This chain uses TRBV6-5 with TRBJ1-2; D not resolved. This CDR3 has 14 residues. The germline V gene has CDR1 MNHEY and CDR2 SVGAGI. V gave up 0 bases and J gave up 7 bases, with 12 bases separating them. The CDR3: CASSYSRGIGGYTF. The DNA of the CDR3 is TGTGCCAGCAGTTACTCGCGGGGTATCGGTGGCTACACCTTC.

V is TRBV4-1 and J is TRBJ1-5; D not certain. Per germline, CDR1 MGHRA and CDR2 YSYEKL. This CDR3 region has 15 residues. V lost 1 base and J 3 bases, leaving 10 bases between the germline ends. This CDR3 is CASSQVTALNQPQHF. The CDR3 bases are TGCGCCAGCAGCCAAGTAACAGCCCTCAATCAGCCCCAGCATTTT.

The gene calls are TRBV5-6 and TRBJ2-3; the D gene is possibly TRBD2 (7 bases). Trimming removed 4 bases from V and 5 bases from J, with 23 bases in between. The germline V gene has CDR1 SGHDT and CDR2 YYEEEE. This CDR3 is built from 17 residues. The CDR3 DNA reads as TGTGCCAGCAGCCTCATCCCCTGGGGGGGGCAGGGAGATACGCAGTATTTT. Protein sequence: CASSLIPWGGQGDTQYF.

This clone has only a few counts. The genes are TRBV2 and TRBJ1-5; D is unclear. Germline V gene data show CDR1 as SNHLY and CDR2 as FYNNEI. The length of the CDR3 is 14 residues. The V and J ends lost 6 bases and 3 bases respectively, with 12 bases between them. CDR3 region: CASSPTRPNQPQHF. CDR3 coding DNA: TGTGCCAGCAGCCCGACACGGCCCAATCAGCCCCAGCATTTT.

The chain is built from TRBV11-3 and TRBJ2-3; 7 nucleotides match TRBD2. CDR3 length equals 13 residues. In germline, CDR1 is SGHNT, CDR2 YENEEA. Unmatched junction bases numbered 2, after V lost 5 bases and J lost 3 bases. In DNA, the CDR3 is TGTGCCAGCAGCCCCGGGAGGACAGATACGCAGTATTTT. Protein sequence: CASSPGRTDTQYF.

This chain connects TRBV18 to TRBJ1-1; D not resolved. Germline CDR1 reads KGHSH; CDR2 reads LQKENI. Deletions cut 3 bases from V and 5 bases from J, with 13 bases between. This CDR3 region has 14 residues. The CDR3 here is CASSPFGGGTEAFF. CDR3 DNA sequence: TGTGCCAGCTCACCTTTCGGAGGTGGGACTGAAGCTTTCTTT.

The chain joins TRBV6-1 to TRBJ1-2; D unresolved. The V gene's germline CDR1 is MNHNS and CDR2 SASEGT. V gave up 3 bases and J gave up 4 bases, with 15 bases separating them. CDR3 size: 15 residues. The CDR3, as DNA: TGTGCCAGCAGTGATACGGGCCAAACGGGCTATGGCTACACCTTC. This codes for CASSDTGQTGYGYTF.

The V and J genes are TRBV5-4 and TRBJ2-7; no reliable D call. The CDR3 spans 11 residues. The germline V gene encodes CDR1 SGHNT and CDR2 YYREEE (reference sequence). Trimming left V 4 bases short and J 0 bases short, with 2 bases between. In DNA, the CDR3 is TGTGCCAGCAGCAACTCCTACGAGCAGTACTTC. This sequence encodes CASSNSYEQYF. The full variable domain, rest sourced from reference TRBV5-4 and TRBJ2-7, is ETGVTQSPTHLIKTRGQQVTLRCSSQSGHNTVSWYQQALGQGPQFIFQYYREEENGRGNFPPRFSGLQFPNYSSELNVNALELDDSALYLCASSNSYEQYFGPGTRLTVT.

The rearrangement joins TRBV21-1 to TRBJ2-1; TRBD2 reflects the table's D call only, with no check against the DNA. TRBV21-1 counts as a pseudogene. The CDR3 is 15 residues long. CDR3 protein: CASRLISRVYNEQFF. CDR3 bases: TGTGCCAGCAGACTAATTAGCCGGGTCTACAATGAGCAGTTCTTC.

The rearrangement links TRBV28 to TRBJ2-5; tentatively, D is TRBD1 or TRBD2 (6 bases each). Trimming shortened V by 3 bases and J by 4 bases, and 12 bases separated the two germline ends. The CDR3 contains 14 residues. Per germline, CDR1 MDHEN and CDR2 SYDVKM. The CDR3 region has the DNA TGTGCCAGCAGTTTCCTGAGGGGGGCAGAGACCCAGTACTTC. It is translated as CASSFLRGAETQYF.

The chain couples TRBV2 to TRBJ1-2, with D possibly TRBD1 on 5 matching bases. V was trimmed by 3 bases and J by 8 bases, leaving 13 bases between them. The CDR3 extends over 13 amino acids. Germline-derived CDR1 and CDR2 are SNHLY and FYNNEI. The CDR3 DNA is TGTGCCAGCAGTGATTCAGGGTATTCGGGCTACACCTTC. Translation gives CASSDSGYSGYTF.

The chain has TRBV28 and TRBJ1-5; TRBD1 matches 7 bases. The CDR3 is 18 residues long. V gave up 6 bases and J gave up 7 bases; unmatched junction bases: 21. Germline-derived CDR1 and CDR2 are MDHEN and SYDVKM. CDR3 sequence reads: CASRSTDRVLTGDQPQHF. The DNA of the CDR3 is TGTGCCAGCAGATCCACTGACAGGGTTCTTACCGGCGACCAGCCCCAGCATTTT.

This chain joins TRBV6-1 and TRBJ1-2; TRBD1 might be the D (6 bases). Trimming cost V 3 bases and J 5 bases, with 13 bases left between them. Germline V gives CDR1 MNHNS, CDR2 SASEGT. This CDR3 contains 14 residues. DNA for the CDR3: TGTGCCAGCAGTGAGCGTATAGGGGGGTATGGCTACACCTTC. Its protein is CASSERIGGYGYTF.

The CDR3 DNA is TGTGCCAGCAGCCGTGAGGGGGGTCGAAACAATCAGCCCCAGCATTTT. This codes for CASSREGGRNNQPQHF. V is TRBV27 and J is TRBJ1-5; possibly TRBD1 for D (6 bases). This CDR3 comprises 16 residues. V shed 6 bases and J shed 3 bases, with 18 bases lying between them. Germline CDR1 is MNHEY and CDR2 is SMNVEV (reference sequence).

The chain employs TRBV30 and TRBJ2-7; a weak D match, TRBD1 (5 bases). Germline values: CDR1 GTSNPN, CDR2 SVGIG (reference sequence). V was pared by 5 bases and J by 1 base, with 12 bases between. The CDR3 contains 13 residues. The CDR3 protein is CAWGMGQSYEQYF. The CDR3 nucleotides read TGTGCCTGGGGAATGGGGCAGTCCTACGAGCAGTACTTC.

A note on this clone: This same CDR3 is encoded by further DNA sequences in the sample. The rearrangement uses TRBV9 and TRBJ2-2, with 7 bases lining up with TRBD2. This CDR3 region has 15 residues. In germline, CDR1 is SGDLS, CDR2 YYNGEE. After removal of 2 bases from V and 4 bases from J, the junction contained 5 bases not matched to a gene. CDR3 coding DNA: TGTGCCAGCAGCGTTCGGGGGAGGGGCACCGGGGAGCTGTTTTTT. This gives the protein CASSVRGRGTGELFF.

The rearrangement joins TRBV9 to TRBJ1-2; D ambiguous. This CDR3 contains 15 residues. Germline-derived CDR1 and CDR2 are SGDLS and YYNGEE. Between the trimmed V and J ends, which lost 1 base and 5 bases, there was a span of 15 bases. The CDR3 DNA follows: TGTGCCAGCAGCGTAAGGGATGACATCTCTTATGGCTACACCTTC. Residues: CASSVRDDISYGYTF.

This clone was seen just once. The chain has TRBV5-1 and TRBJ2-3, with D uncertain. This CDR3 is 15 amino acids long. Germline lookup yields CDR1 SGHRS and CDR2 YFSETQ. Deletions cut 5 bases from V and 4 bases from J, with 17 bases between. The CDR3 DNA reads as TGCGCCAGCAGTTCCCGGACGCGAGCGTCAGATACGCAGTATTTT. The encoded protein is CASSSRTRASDTQYF.